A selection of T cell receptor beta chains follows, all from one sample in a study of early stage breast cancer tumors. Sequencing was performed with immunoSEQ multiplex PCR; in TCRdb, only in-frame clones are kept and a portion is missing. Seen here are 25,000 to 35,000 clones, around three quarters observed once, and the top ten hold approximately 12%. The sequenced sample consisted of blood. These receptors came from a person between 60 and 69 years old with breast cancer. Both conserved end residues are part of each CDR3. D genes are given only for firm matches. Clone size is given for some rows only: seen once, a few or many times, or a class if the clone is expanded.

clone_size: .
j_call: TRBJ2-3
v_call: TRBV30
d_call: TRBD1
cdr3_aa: CAWSGDRVSIDTQYF

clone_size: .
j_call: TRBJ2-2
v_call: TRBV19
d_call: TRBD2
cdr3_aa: CASSRIGLANTGELFF

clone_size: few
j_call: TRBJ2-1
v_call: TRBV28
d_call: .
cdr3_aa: CASRTTLVGEQFF

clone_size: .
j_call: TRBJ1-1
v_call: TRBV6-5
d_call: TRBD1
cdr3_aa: CASSLTWTGDTEAFF

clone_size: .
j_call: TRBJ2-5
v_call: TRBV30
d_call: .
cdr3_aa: CAWTQGGTPIGTQYF

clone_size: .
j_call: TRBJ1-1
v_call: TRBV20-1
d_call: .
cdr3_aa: CSASRQIEAFF

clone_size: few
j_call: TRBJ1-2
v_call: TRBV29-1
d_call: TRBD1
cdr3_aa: CSVEGQGGGYTF

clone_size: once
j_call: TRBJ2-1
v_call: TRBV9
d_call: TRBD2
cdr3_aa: CASSPSPGSGSRSEQFF

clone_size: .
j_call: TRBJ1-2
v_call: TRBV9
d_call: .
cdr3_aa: CASSVATKGVGGYTF

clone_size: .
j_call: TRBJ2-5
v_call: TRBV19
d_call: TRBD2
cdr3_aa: CASSTRTSGQETQYF

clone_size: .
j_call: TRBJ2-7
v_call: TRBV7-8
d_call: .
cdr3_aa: CASSLVGGMGYEQYF

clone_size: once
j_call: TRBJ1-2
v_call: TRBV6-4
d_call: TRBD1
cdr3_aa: CASSPGQGGYTF

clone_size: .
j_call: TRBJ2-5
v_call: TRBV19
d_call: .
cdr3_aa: CASSISWQETQYF

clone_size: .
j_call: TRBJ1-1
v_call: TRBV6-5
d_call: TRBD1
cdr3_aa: CASSRPGTGVSEAFF

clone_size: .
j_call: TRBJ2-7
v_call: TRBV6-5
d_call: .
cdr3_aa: CASSYSGTGLQYEQYF

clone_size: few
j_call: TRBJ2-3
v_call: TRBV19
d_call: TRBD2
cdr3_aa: CASSVPSGPTDTQYF

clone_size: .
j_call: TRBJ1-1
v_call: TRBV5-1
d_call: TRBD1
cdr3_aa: CASSFTGGAGTEAFF

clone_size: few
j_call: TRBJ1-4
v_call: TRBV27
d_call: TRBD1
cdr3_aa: CASSSPGGPIEKLFF

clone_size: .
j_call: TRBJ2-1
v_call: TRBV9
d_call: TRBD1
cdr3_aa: CASSRNNPGQGLTNEQFF

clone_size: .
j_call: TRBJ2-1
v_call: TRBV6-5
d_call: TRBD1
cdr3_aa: CASRRRQGYEQFF

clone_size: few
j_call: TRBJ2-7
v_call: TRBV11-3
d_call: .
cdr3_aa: CASSFKAGPVTYEQYF

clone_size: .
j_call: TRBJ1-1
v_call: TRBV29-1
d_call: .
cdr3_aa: CSVEVRVPSNEAFF

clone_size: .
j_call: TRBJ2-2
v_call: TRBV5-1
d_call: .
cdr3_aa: CASSLEGRGTGELFF

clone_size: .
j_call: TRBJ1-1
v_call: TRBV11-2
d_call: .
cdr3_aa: CASSLEGRLNTEAFF

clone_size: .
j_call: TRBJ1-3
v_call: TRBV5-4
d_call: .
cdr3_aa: CASSSRESGNTIYF

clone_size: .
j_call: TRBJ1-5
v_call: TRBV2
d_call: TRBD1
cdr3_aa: CASRDRGTSNQPQHF

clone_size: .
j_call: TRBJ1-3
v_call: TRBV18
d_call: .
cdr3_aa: CASSPFSGLSSGNTIYF

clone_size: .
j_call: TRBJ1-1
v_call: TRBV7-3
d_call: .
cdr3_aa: CASNLGGDGEAFF

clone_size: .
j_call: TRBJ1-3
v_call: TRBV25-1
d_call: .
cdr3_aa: CASSPLGNTIYF

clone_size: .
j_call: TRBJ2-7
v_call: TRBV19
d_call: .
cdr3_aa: CATTPSTAGISYEQYF

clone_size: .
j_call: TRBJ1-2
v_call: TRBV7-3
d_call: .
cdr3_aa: CASSLVSANYGYTF

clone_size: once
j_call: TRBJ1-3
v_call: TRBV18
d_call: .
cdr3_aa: CASSPVDSTTGNTIYF

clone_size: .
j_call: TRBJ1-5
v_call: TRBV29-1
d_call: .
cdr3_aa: CSVGTDYSNQPQHF